This passage covers 17 T cell receptor beta chains from one sample sequenced in a study of blood T cells in healthy people across ages. The use of a sample-barcoded 5' primer and a J-beta primer mix characterized a second PCR of about 7 to 12 cycles. TCRdb fed the 5' RACE reads into MiXCR, producing one record per CDR3 protein. Among 800,000 to 1,000,000 distinct CDR3 sequences listed, approximately 49% were seen once. The sequenced material came from blood. Receptor source: a man aged 25 to 40 in good health.

This chain joins TRBV14 and TRBJ1-2; unclear D gene. The germline V gene has CDR1 SGHDN and CDR2 FVKESK. The V and J ends lost 3 bases and 4 bases respectively, with 12 bases between them. There are 14 residues in the CDR3. The CDR3 reads CASSQASGLYGYTF. CDR3 in DNA: TGTGCCAGCAGCCAGGCTTCGGGCCTCTATGGCTACACCTTC.

The V call is TRBV28, the J call TRBJ2-7, with D perhaps TRBD1 or TRBD2 (5 bases each). V shed 7 bases and J shed 1 base, with 17 bases lying between them. This CDR3 has 15 residues. Germline V CDR1 and CDR2: MDHEN, SYDVKM. CDR3 bases: TGTGCCAGCACCTCCTCCGGGACGGATTCCTACGAGCAGTACTTC. Translated, it gives CASTSSGTDSYEQYF.

The rearrangement joins TRBV29-1 to TRBJ2-3; D is possibly TRBD1 or TRBD2 (5 bases each). V dropped 4 bases and J dropped 8 bases, with 13 bases sitting between them. Germline V gene data show CDR1 as SQVTM and CDR2 as ANQGSEA. This CDR3 contains 12 residues. CDR3 in DNA: TGCAGCGTTGGGCGGGCTGGGGGTACGCAGTATTTT. Its translation: CSVGRAGGTQYF.

The genes are TRBV27 and TRBJ1-5; 8 bases fit TRBD1. Losses at the gene ends were 2 bases for V and 7 bases for J; bases not matched to a gene: 4. The germline V gene encodes CDR1 MNHEY and CDR2 SMNVEV (reference sequence). The CDR3 extends over 14 amino acids. CDR3 coding DNA: TGTGCCAGCAGTTTACAGGGGGCGGAACAGCCCCAGCATTTT. It translates to CASSLQGAEQPQHF.

The chain has TRBV2 and TRBJ2-3; tentatively, D is TRBD1 or TRBD2 (6 bases each). This CDR3 has 15 amino acids. Germline V gene data show CDR1 as SNHLY and CDR2 as FYNNEI. Trimming stripped 7 bases from V and 5 bases from J, with 19 bases between. This CDR3 is CASTLGGTLRDTQYF. In DNA form, the CDR3 reads TGTGCCAGCACCCTAGGGGGGACCCTTCGAGATACGCAGTATTTT.

A note on this clonotype: One end of the junction varies from germline; a read error may be responsible. This chain joins TRBV4-1 and TRBJ1-2, with D perhaps TRBD1 (5 bases). This CDR3 region has 15 residues. Germline V gives CDR1 MGHRA, CDR2 YSYEKL. CDR3 sequence (DNA): TGCGCCAGCAGCCAAGGGCGGGGACCTAACTATAGCTACACCTTC. Protein sequence: CASSQGRGPNYSYTF.

The J gene is TRBJ2-1, the V gene TRBV6-2 or TRBV6-3, with TRBD2 matching 8 bases. From germline, CDR1 is MNHEY and CDR2 SVGEGT. V shed 6 bases, J shed 6 bases, and the junction held 7 bases outside the gene matches. CDR3 length: 14 residues. CDR3 loop: CASSPGTSLNEQFF. The DNA for the CDR3 is TGTGCCAGCAGCCCAGGGACTAGTCTCAATGAGCAGTTCTTC.

This clonotype has just a few counts. The J gene is TRBJ2-1, the V gene TRBV7-2; D is possibly TRBD1 or TRBD2 (6 bases each). The germline gives CDR1 SGHTA, CDR2 FQGNSA. Trimming left V 1 base short and J 4 bases short, with 11 bases between. The CDR3 covers 15 residues. CDR3 DNA sequence: TGTGCCAGCAGCTTAGAGGGGGACTTGTACAATGAGCAGTTCTTC. Encoded protein: CASSLEGDLYNEQFF.

This rearrangement joins TRBV29-1 to TRBJ2-7; no clear D. Germline V CDR1 and CDR2: SQVTM, ANQGSEA. Trimming removed 5 bases from V and 5 bases from J, with 10 bases in between. CDR3 size: 11 residues. The CDR3 region is CSVSNANEQYF. CDR3 DNA sequence: TGCAGCGTTTCTAATGCTAACGAGCAGTACTTC.

J is TRBJ1-5 and V is TRBV20-1; 7 bases line up with TRBD1. The germline gives CDR1 DFQATT, CDR2 SNEGSKA (reference sequence). This CDR3 region has 13 residues. With 5 bases clipped from V and 6 bases from J, the junction kept 7 bases outside the gene matches. The chain's CDR3 is CSAVQGVGQPQHF. The CDR3 nucleotides are TGCAGTGCTGTGCAGGGGGTAGGTCAGCCCCAGCATTTT.

The rearrangement links TRBV7-2 to TRBJ2-1; D gene ambiguous. Germline V gene lookup returns CDR1 SGHTA and CDR2 FQGNSA. V lost 0 bases and J lost 8, with 11 bases in between. The CDR3 runs 14 residues. The chain's CDR3 is CASSLAGLVDEQFF. In nucleotides, the CDR3 is TGTGCCAGCAGCTTAGCTGGGCTAGTGGATGAGCAGTTCTTC.

The chain recombines TRBV2 with TRBJ2-5; 8 bases agree with TRBD2. The CDR3 is 15 residues long. CDR1 SNHLY and CDR2 FYNNEI come from the germline V gene. Unmatched junction bases numbered 9, after V lost 5 bases and J lost 4 bases. The CDR3 region has the DNA TGTGCCAGCAGTCTCGGGGGGGTCAGTAGAGAGACCCAGTACTTC. It specifies CASSLGGVSRETQYF.

For the CDR3, the DNA is TGCGCCAGCAGCCCGCAATCAGATACGCAGTATTTT. Residues: CASSPQSDTQYF. The chain employs TRBV5-1 and TRBJ2-3, with D hard to call. Between the trimmed V and J ends, which lost 4 bases and 4 bases, there was a span of 7 bases. The CDR3 contains 12 residues. CDR1 is SGHRS, CDR2 YFSETQ, per germline.

The V call is TRBV5-1, the J call TRBJ1-6, with D maybe TRBD1 (5 bases). Germline V gene lookup returns CDR1 SGHRS and CDR2 YFSETQ. The CDR3 is made up of 14 amino acids. V was cut by 4 bases and J by 8 bases, with 13 bases left in between. CDR3 sequence reads: CASSPGLDDSPLHF. The CDR3 nucleotides are TGCGCCAGCAGCCCGGGACTGGATGATTCACCCCTCCACTTT.

As to this clonotype: A much larger clone lies a single base off, so this may be a read error. In nucleotides, the CDR3 is TGTGCCAGCAGCCAACATTCCTGGCCAGCCCAAGAGACCCAGTACTTC. Translating it yields CASSQHSWPAQETQYF. The rearrangement joins TRBV4-2 to TRBJ2-5; D is unresolved. Germline V lookup: CDR1 LGHNA, CDR2 YNFKEQ. This CDR3 spans 16 amino acids. The V gene lost 2 bases and the J gene lost 1 base, with 14 bases spanning the gap.

This chain links TRBV6-1 with TRBJ1-5; D remains ambiguous. V was trimmed by 3 bases and J by 6 bases, leaving 12 bases between them. The germline CDR1 and CDR2 sequences are MNHNS and SASEGT. The CDR3 has 14 residues. The CDR3 loop reads CASSDRVSLQPQHF. The DNA for the CDR3 is TGTGCCAGCAGTGACAGAGTCAGTCTTCAGCCCCAGCATTTT.

The chain uses TRBV13 and TRBJ2-4; TRBD2 agrees at 13 bases. Matching the DNA end better, TRBJ2-7 makes the J call doubtful. CDR1 and CDR2 (germline): PRHDT, FYEKMQ (reference sequence). The CDR3 loop spans 19 amino acids. The CDR3 DNA reads TGTGCCAGCAGCTTAGTCATCGGGACTAGCGGGGCCTCAACCTACGAGCAGTACTTC. It specifies CASSLVIGTSGASTYEQYF.